Sequencing of this TCR beta chain was carried out in a study of response to subunit inactivated influenza vaccine. This clonotype was observed a handful of times. TCRdb ran MiXCR on the RT-PCR reads and lists one entry per CDR3 protein. The data contain roughly 780,000 distinct CDR3 sequences, around a sixth of them singletons. The V gene end was trimmed by 4 bases and the J gene end by 9 bases; junction bases not matched to a gene: 7. Germline CDR1 reads LGHNA; CDR2 reads YSLEER. The CDR3 has 15 amino acids. This receptor was taken from a man in his fifties or sixties who received an inactivated influenza vaccine. Sequencing used PBMCs from blood, obtained 4 to 6 days after vaccination. The V gene is TRBV4-3, the J gene TRBJ2-3; 13 nucleotides align to TRBD2. The CDR3 DNA follows: TGCGCCAGCAGCCCACGGACTAGCGGGGGAGCGACGCAGTATTTT. Translation: CASSPRTSGGATQYF.